This T cell receptor (beta chain) was obtained from a study of cytomegalovirus exposure and HLA in healthy donors (dated 2017 in TCRdb). About the investigation overall: An earlier analysis of some 550 of the donors reported 250 to 300 Gb of sequence data and 120 million or so unique TCR beta sequences from some 180 million T cells. An early release that covered more than 550 HLA-typed donors contained about 300 gigabases of sequencing data and tens of millions of unique TCR sequences. Of the roughly 400 genotyped donors, less than 90% were placed in the genetic ancestry cluster associated with self-reported Caucasian donors. The study was designed to test whether signatures of past pathogen exposure could be identified by cataloging public T cell receptors. The T cell repertoires of several hundred subjects were profiled by immunosequencing and related to cytomegalovirus serostatus. Along with the approximately 600-subject first cohort, a separate validation cohort of over a hundred different subjects was used. To predict cytomegalovirus infection status, the study combined high-throughput TCR immunosequencing, statistical association of individual TCRs with disease status, and machine learning. A later analysis re-examined previously published TCR beta repertoires from over 500 donors and added high-resolution HLA genotyping to investigate patterns of TCR occurrence. In the later analysis, no new phenotypic data were used to find candidate immune exposures; instead, reliance was placed on TCR beta sequences and their occurrence across donors. An earlier analysis of about 600 of the donors used high-throughput TCR beta sequencing to judge whether each TCR beta V gene segment behaved as functional or pseudogenic. Alongside the repertoire data, information on donor age, sex, ethnicity and CMV serostatus was compiled. A later genetic analysis took genome-wide SNP genotypes for about 65% of the roughly 670 donors and used that subset as a discovery cohort. All discovery cohort repertoires had been generated using a single sequencing platform. Both class I and class II loci were covered by HLA typing, at four-digit resolution. The number of typed donors differed by locus: roughly 620-630 for A, B, C, DRB1 and DQB1; 500 to 550 for DQA1; some 610 for DPA1; and around 470 for DPB1. Several DR-DQ haplotypes were treated as single units for association and clustering because of strong linkage in the cohort. On average, roughly 240,000 unique TCR beta nucleotide sequences were sequenced per donor among some 420 genotyped donors of the cohort, with approximately 18% of those sequences being non-productive.

General findings and caveats noted by the study authors: Sequencing depth was assumed to be roughly uniform across donors in the presence/absence analyses, though that assumption may not hold. A further reported finding was that TCR beta sequences accurately predicted the HLA-A and HLA-B alleles for most subjects in the first cohort. Linkage disequilibrium might explain the correlated functional status among segregating V segments, but an unknown experimental factor could not be excluded. The sequencing pipeline was judged likely to have produced a cluster of highly shared sequence variants as a technical artifact. A later analysis found that TCR association rates varied across HLA loci, with DRB1 alleles showing the most associated TCRs and HLA-C alleles the fewest. In a later analysis, more than 15,000 TCR beta sequences were associated with specific HLA alleles at a false discovery rate of 0.05. HLA typing was unavailable for some donors at each locus, so association tests used only the typed subset. Immune exposure information for the cohort was limited to CMV serostatus. Because counts were too low, roughly 18 rarely observed V segments, including chromosome 9 orphons, were left out of the earlier analysis of a few hundred of the donors. The classifier was reported to diagnose cytomegalovirus status with high specificity and sensitivity in both the original cohort and the validation cohort. Strong co-occurrence of HLA alleles, especially DR and DQ, made assigning TCR associations to individual alleles difficult. Most TCR sequences were observed very rarely across donors, whereas some public TCRs were present in many individuals. In a later analysis, most CMV-associated TCR beta chains were found to appear HLA-restricted, with HLA associations seemingly driven largely by CMV exposure. Compared with equally common non-associated chains, HLA-associated TCR beta chains in a later analysis were more clonally expanded and had lower generation probabilities. The study gave a list of 150 to 200 TCR beta chains associated with cytomegalovirus. In a later genetic analysis, fewer N-insertions in productive TCRs were reported among donors in an Asian-associated ancestry cluster than the approximately 710-donor mean. A few of the identified cytomegalovirus-associated TCR beta chains were confirmed in vitro to be specific for cytomegalovirus antigens. In a later analysis, several top co-occurrence clusters were reported to appear linked to parvovirus B19, influenza, CMV and Epstein-Barr virus. Only TCR beta chains were sequenced in this cohort, and the absence of alpha or paired-chain data limited detectable features. V-gene and J-gene trimming of TCR beta chains was associated with a missense DCLRE1C variant in a later genetic analysis, and the association was replicated in an independent cohort. In an earlier analysis of around 600 of the donors, most TCR beta V segments were observed in productive rearrangements about 90% or about 30% of the time, broadly matching IMGT annotations. Some IMGT-functional V segments, including TRBV6-2 and TRBV6-3, could not be told apart with the 87-base-pair reads, so those segments were excluded. The authors suggested that the approach could potentially be extended to other disease states and immunological phenotypes.

As regards this clone: Its antigen is still unknown.

The library came from the immunoSEQ multiplex PCR assay. For the multiplex PCR, a mixture combining 60 forward primers for TCR Vbeta segments and 13 reverse primers for TCR Jbeta segments was used. The CDR3 region of rearranged TCR beta genes was amplified from genomic DNA by a multiplex PCR assay. The amplified TCR beta libraries were sequenced on the Illumina HiSeq System as 87-base-pair reads. As for the authors' bioinformatics: A later analysis counted about 80 million unique TCR beta chains across the 550 to 750 repertoires, and roughly 11 million of these chains were shared by at least two donors. A nearest-neighbor algorithm error-corrected the raw reads and collapsed the reads into unique sequences, merging closely related sequences to remove PCR and sequencing errors. Alignment of CDR3 sequences to IMGT reference sequences was used to assign V, D and J gene segments. For a sequence to be retained, a match of at least six nucleotides was required to both a V gene segment and a J gene segment. Rearrangements were classified as productive when the CDR3 lacked stop codons and remained in frame with V and J, and all other rearrangements were classified as non-productive. Following IMGT convention, CDR3 was defined as the stretch from the second conserved V-encoded cysteine up to the conserved J-encoded phenylalanine. Sequences without an unambiguous match to a single V gene segment were excluded from the earlier analysis of a few hundred of the donors. An earlier analysis of a few hundred of the donors called V segments functional above 56.7% productive rearrangements and segregating when the between-donor standard deviation exceeded 5%. A statistical classification framework was built for diagnosing cytomegalovirus status from the catalog of TCR beta chain sequences. In a later analysis, TCR nucleotide sequences were compared against IMGT/GENE-DB human TR gene sequences so that V and J genes could be assigned. The TCRdist pipeline was used in a later analysis to assign CDR3 sequences and most-parsimonious VDJ recombination scenarios. In a later analysis, each TCR beta chain was defined by its CDR3 amino acid sequence together with its V-gene family, and reads lacking a unique V-gene family were excluded. As a way to deal with suspected cross-contamination and a sequencing artifact, a later analysis dropped 592 nucleotide sequences that were highly shared and had low generation probability. For each public chain, a later analysis derived a clonal expansion index from normalized ranks of inferred template counts within each repertoire. Generation probabilities in a later analysis came from a VDJ recombination model fitted to out-of-frame rearrangements, and those results were checked against IGoR. In a later analysis, TCR-TCR, TCR-HLA and TCR-CMV co-occurrence was scored with hypergeometric tests, and a repertoire-size bias correction was applied to TCR pairs. To estimate false discovery rates, a later analysis permuted the HLA or CMV assignments 20 times. In a later analysis, co-occurring TCRs were grouped using DBSCAN, and TCRdist sequence similarity was added for clustering within HLA-allele-positive subsets. For co-occurrence clustering, repertoires with fewer than 30,000 or more than 120,000 public chains were excluded, along with roughly 5 repertoires with anomalous nucleotide sharing. This immuneACCESS table, as held by TCRdb, lists in-frame sequences with V and J called but not all clones. Of the missing ones, under half trace to an unresolved V gene in checked studies; the others have no known cause. The D gene and trimming were derived from the DNA, and the V and J assignments and clone size from that table. Per the sample table, the count is about 130,000 clones. The ten largest make up about 1.4% of the sample.

The cohort consisted of 600 to 750 healthy bone marrow donors. At the time of sampling, every cohort member was nominally healthy, though immune exposures that went unrecorded were likely present. The donor was CMV seronegative and was included in the group of 352 seronegative cohort members. Every donor gave a peripheral blood sample, and the peripheral blood mononuclear cells from that sample were used for TCR beta sequencing. The Qiagen DNeasy Blood Extraction Kit was used to extract genomic DNA from the blood cell samples. The germline V gene supplies CDR1 SQVTM and CDR2 ANQGSEA. Trimming costs V 6 bases and J 4 bases, and their ends lie 18 bases apart. From cysteine to phenylalanine, the CDR3 is 15 amino acids long. The sequence is cut down to CDR3 DNA, 45 bases in frame from base 1.

This TCR came from a middle-aged woman in good health and CMV-seronegative. This chain joins TRBV29-1 to TRBJ2-2; the D gene is perhaps TRBD1, on 6 matching bases. The material sequenced was PBMCs. The CDR3 loop reads CSVVEQGLTTGELFF. In nucleotides, the sequence is TGCAGCGTCGTTGAGCAGGGGCTCACCACCGGGGAGCTGTTTTTT.